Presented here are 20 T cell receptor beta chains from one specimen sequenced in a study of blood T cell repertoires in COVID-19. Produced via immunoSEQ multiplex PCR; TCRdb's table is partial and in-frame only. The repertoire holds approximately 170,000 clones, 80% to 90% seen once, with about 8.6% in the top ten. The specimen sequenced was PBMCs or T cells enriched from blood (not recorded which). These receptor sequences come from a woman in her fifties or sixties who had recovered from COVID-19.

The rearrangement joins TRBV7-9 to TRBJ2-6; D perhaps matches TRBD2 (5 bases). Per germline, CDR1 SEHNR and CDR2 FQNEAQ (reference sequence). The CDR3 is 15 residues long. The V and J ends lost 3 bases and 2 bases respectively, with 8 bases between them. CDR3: CASSLRVAGANVLTF. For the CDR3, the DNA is TGTGCCAGCAGCTTGAGGGTGGCTGGGGCCAACGTCCTGACTTTC.

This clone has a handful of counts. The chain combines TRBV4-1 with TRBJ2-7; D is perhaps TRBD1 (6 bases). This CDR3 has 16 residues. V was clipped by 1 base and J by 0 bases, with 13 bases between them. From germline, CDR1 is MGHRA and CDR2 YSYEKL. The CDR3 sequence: CASSQGTGWVSYEQYF. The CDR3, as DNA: TGCGCCAGCAGCCAAGGAACAGGGTGGGTCTCCTACGAGCAGTACTTC.

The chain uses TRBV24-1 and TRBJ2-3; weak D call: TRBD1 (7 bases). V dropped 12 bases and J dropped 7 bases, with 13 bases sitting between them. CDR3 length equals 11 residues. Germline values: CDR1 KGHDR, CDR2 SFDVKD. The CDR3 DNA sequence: TGTGCCGCTTCAGGGGGGAATACGCAGTATTTT. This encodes CAASGGNTQYF.

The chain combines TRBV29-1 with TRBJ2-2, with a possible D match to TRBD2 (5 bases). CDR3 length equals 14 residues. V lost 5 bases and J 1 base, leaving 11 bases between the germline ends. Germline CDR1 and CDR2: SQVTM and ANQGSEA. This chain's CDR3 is CSVTRERNTGELFF. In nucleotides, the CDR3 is TGCAGCGTTACCCGGGAAAGGAACACCGGGGAGCTGTTTTTT.

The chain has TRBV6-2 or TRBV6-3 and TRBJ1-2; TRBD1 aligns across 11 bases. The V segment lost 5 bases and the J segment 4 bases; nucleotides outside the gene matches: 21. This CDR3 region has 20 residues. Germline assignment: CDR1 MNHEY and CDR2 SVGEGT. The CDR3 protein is CASSDTTIWGQGVPSYGYTF. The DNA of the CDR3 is TGTGCCAGCAGTGACACAACTATTTGGGGACAGGGGGTGCCGTCCTATGGCTACACCTTC.

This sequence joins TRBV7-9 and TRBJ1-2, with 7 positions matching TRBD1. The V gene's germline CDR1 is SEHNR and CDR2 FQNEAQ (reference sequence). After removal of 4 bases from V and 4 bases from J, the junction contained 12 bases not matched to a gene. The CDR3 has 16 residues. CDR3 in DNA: TGTGCCAGCAGCTACCGTGACAGGGCCGATATCTATGGCTACACCTTC. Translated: CASSYRDRADIYGYTF.

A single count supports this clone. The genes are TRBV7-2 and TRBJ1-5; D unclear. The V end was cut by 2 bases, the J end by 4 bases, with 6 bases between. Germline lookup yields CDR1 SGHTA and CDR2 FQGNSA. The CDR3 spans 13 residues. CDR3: CASSLSENQPQHF. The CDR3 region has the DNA TGTGCCAGCAGCTTATCAGAAAATCAGCCCCAGCATTTT.

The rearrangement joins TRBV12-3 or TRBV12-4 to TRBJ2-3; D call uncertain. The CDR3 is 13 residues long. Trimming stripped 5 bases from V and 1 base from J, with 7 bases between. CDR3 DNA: TGTGCCAGCAGTGTCCTTGGCACAGATACGCAGTATTTT. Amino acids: CASSVLGTDTQYF.

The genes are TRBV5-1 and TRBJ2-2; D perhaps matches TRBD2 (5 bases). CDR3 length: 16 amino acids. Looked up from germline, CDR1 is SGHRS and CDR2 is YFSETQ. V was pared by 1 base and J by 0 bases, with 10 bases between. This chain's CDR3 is CASSLSGDTNTGELFF. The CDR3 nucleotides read TGCGCCAGCAGCTTGTCCGGGGATACGAACACCGGGGAGCTGTTTTTT.

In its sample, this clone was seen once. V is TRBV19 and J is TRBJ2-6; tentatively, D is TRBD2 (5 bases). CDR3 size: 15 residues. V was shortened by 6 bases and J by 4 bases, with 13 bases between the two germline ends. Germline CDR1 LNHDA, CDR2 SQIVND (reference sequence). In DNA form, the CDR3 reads TGTGCCAGTAGCCGCGGGCAGACCGGGGCCAACGTCCTGACTTTC. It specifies CASSRGQTGANVLTF.

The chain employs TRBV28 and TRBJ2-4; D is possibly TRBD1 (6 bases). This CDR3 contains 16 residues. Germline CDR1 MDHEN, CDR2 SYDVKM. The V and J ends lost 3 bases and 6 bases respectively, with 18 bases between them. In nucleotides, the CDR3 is TGTGCCAGCAGTTTTTACGGGAAGGGGGTGGCAAACATTCAGTACTTC. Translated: CASSFYGKGVANIQYF.

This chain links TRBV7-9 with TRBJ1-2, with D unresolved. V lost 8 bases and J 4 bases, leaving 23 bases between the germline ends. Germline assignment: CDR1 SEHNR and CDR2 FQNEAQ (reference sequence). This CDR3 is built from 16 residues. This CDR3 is CASGPYPYEASYGYTF. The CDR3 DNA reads TGTGCCAGCGGCCCTTATCCTTACGAGGCTAGCTATGGCTACACCTTC.

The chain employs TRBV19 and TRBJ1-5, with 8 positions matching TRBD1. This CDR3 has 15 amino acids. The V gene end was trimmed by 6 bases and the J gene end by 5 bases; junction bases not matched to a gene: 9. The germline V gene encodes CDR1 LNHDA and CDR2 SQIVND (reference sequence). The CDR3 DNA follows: TGTGCCAGTAGCCACACCAGGGGGCCCGATCAGCCCCAGCATTTT. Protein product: CASSHTRGPDQPQHF.

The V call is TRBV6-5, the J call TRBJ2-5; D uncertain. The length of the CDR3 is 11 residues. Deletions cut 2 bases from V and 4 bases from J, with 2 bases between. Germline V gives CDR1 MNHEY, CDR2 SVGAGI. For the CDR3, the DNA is TGTGCCAGCAGTTACCGAGAGACCCAGTACTTC. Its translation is CASSYRETQYF.

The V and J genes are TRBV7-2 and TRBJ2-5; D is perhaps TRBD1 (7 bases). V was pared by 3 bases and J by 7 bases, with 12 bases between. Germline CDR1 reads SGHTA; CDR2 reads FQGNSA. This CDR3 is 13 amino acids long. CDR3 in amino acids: CASSLSQGGTQYF. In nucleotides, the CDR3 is TGTGCCAGCAGCTTGTCCCAGGGGGGGACCCAGTACTTC.

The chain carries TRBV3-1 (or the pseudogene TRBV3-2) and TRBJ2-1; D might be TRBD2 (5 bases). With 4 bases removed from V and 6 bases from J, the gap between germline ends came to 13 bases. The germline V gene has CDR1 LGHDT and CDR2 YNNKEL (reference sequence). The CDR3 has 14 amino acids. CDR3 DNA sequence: TGTGCCAGCAGCCTGAGAGGGTCCCCCAATGAGCAGTTCTTC. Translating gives CASSLRGSPNEQFF.

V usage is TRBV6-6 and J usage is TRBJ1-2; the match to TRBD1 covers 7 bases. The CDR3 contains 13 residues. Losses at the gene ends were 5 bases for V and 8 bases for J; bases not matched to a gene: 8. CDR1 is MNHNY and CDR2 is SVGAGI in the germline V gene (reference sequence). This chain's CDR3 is CASSGTGAPGYTF. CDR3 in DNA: TGTGCCAGCAGTGGAACAGGGGCCCCAGGCTACACCTTC.

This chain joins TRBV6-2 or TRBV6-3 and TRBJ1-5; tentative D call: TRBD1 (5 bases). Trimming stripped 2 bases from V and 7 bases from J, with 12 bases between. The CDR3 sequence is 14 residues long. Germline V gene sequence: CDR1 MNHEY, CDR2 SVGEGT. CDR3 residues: CASSYIGGEQPQHF. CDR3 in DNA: TGTGCCAGCAGTTACATCGGGGGGGAGCAGCCCCAGCATTTT.

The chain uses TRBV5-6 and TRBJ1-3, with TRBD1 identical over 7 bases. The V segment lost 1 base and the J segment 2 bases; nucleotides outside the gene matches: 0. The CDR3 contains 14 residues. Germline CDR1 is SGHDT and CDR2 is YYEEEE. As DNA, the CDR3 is TGTGCCAGCAGCTTGACAGGGGCTGGAAACACCATATATTTT. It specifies CASSLTGAGNTIYF.

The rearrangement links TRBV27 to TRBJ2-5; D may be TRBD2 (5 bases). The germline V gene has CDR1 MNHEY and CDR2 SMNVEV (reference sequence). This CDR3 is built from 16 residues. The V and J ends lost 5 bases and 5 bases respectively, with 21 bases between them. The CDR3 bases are TGTGCCAGCAGTCCCTTGAGGAGCGGTGGCCCGGAGACCCAGTACTTC. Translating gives CASSPLRSGGPETQYF.